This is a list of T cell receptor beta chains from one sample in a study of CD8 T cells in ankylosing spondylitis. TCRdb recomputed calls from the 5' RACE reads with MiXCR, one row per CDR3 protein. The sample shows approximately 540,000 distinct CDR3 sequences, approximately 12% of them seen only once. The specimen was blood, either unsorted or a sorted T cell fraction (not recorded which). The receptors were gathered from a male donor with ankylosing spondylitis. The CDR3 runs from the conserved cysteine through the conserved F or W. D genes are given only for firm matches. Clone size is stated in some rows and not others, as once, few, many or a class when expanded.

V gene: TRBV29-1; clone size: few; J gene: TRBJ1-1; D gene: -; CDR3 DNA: TGCAGCTCCAAGGAAGGGTTTGGTGAAGCTTTCTTT; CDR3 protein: CSSKEGFGEAFF
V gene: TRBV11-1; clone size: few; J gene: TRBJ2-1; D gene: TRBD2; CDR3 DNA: TGTGCCAGCACCGGCGGACTAGCGGGAGGGGGCCCGGTCTACAATGAGCAGTTCTTC; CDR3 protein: CASTGGLAGGGPVYNEQFF
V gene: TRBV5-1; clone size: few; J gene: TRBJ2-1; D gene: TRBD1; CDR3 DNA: TGCGCCAGCAGCTGGATTGCAGGGGGTGACAATGAGCAGTTCTTC; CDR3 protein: CASSWIAGGDNEQFF
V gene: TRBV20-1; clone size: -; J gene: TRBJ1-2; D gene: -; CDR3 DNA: TGCAGTGCTAGCCCCAGCGTTGACTATGGCTACACCTTC; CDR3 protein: CSASPSVDYGYTF
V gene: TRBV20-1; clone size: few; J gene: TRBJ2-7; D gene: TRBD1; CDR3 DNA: TGCAGTGCTAGTCGTTTAGGGACAGGTCTCTACGAGCAGTACTTC; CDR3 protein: CSASRLGTGLYEQYF
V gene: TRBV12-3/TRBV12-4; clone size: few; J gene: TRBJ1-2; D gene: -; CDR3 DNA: TGTGCCAGCAGTTTTACCAGGGGCGGCTACACCTTC; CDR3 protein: CASSFTRGGYTF
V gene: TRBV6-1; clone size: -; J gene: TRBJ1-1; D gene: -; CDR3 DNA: TGTGCCAGCTATCTTAGGGGTAGGGCCACCGGAACTGAAGCTTTCTTT; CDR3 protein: CASYLRGRATGTEAFF
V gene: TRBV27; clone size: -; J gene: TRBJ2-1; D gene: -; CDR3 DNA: TGTGCCAGCAGTTTAGCGCAGGGGATGTACAATGAGCAGTTCTTC; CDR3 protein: CASSLAQGMYNEQFF
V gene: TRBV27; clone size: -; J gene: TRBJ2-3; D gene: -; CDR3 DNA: TGTGCCAGCAGGAGACAGGGACTGGATACGCAGTATTTT; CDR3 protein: CASRRQGLDTQYF
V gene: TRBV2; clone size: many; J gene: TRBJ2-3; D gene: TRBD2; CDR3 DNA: TGTGCCGCATCGGGTAGGGCTAGCGGGAGAACGGATACGCAGTATTTT; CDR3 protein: CAASGRASGRTDTQYF
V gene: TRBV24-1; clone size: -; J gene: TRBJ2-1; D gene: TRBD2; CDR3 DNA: TGTGCCACCAGTTCGACTAGCGGGTCCGCCCCCAATGAGCAGTTCTTC; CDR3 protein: CATSSTSGSAPNEQFF
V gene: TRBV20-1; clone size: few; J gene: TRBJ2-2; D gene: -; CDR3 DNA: TGCAGTGCTATATCCAATGTACCTACTACCGGGGAGCTGTTTTTT; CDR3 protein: CSAISNVPTTGELFF
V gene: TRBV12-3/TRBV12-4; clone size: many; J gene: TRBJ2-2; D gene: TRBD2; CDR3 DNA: TGTGCCAGCAGCGGGGGGGGACTAGCGAACACCGGGGAGCTGTTTTTT; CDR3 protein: CASSGGGLANTGELFF
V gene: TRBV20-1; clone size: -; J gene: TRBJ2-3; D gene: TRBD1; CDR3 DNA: TGCAGTGCAGAAACCAGACAGGGGGGCACAGATACGCAGTATTTT; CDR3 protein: CSAETRQGGTDTQYF
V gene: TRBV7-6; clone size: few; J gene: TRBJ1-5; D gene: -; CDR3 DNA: TGTGCCAGCAGCGCCAGGGGCAGCAATCAGCCCCAGCATTTT; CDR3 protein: CASSARGSNQPQHF
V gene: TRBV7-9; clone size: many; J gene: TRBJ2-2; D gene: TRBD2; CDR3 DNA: TGTGCCAGCAGCCTCTCCCTGGTACTAGCGGTAACCGGGGAGCTGTTTTTT; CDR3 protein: CASSLSLVLAVTGELFF
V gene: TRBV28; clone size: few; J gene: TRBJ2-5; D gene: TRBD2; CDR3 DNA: TGTGCCAGCAGTTTTCCCCAGGGAGGGGCCCAGTACTTC; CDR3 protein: CASSFPQGGAQYF
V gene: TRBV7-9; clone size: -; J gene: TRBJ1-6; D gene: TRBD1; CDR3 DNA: TGTGCCAGCAGCTCTCTTGGGGACAGGGAATCACCCCTCCACTTT; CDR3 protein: CASSSLGDRESPLHF
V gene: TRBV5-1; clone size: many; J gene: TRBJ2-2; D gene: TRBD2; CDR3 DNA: TGCGCCAGCAGCCTGGGGACTAGCGGGATCACCGGGGAGCTGTTTTTT; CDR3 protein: CASSLGTSGITGELFF
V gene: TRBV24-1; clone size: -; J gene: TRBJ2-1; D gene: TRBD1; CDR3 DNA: TGTGCCACCAGTGACCCTGAAGGGACAGGGAGTGCGAGGGAGCAGTTCTTC; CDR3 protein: CATSDPEGTGSAREQFF
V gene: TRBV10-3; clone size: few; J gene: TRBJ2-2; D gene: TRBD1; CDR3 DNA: TGTGCCATCAGGGGGACAGGGGACACCGGGGAGCTGTTTTTT; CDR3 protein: CAIRGTGDTGELFF
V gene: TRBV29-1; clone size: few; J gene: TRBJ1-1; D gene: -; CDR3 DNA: TGCAGCGTCGCCCTTTTGGGGAGGGTTGAGACTGAAGCTTTCTTT; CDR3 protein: CSVALLGRVETEAFF
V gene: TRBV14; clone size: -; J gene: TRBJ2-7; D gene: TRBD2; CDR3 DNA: TGTGCCAGCAGCCAAGATAGCGGGAGAAGGTACGAGCAGTACTTC; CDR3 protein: CASSQDSGRRYEQYF
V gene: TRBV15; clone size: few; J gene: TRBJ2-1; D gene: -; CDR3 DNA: TGTGCCACCAGCAGAGAAGGGGATCGGTACAATGAGCAGTTCTTC; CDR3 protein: CATSREGDRYNEQFF
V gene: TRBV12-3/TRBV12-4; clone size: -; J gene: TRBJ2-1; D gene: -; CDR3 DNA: TGTGCCAGCAGCGTCCGGGTCCCAGGAAATGAGCAGTTCTTC; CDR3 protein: CASSVRVPGNEQFF
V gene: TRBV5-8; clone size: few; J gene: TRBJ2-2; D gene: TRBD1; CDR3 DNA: TGTGCCAGCAGCACCGGACAGGCCGACACCGGGGAGCTGTTTTTT; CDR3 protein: CASSTGQADTGELFF
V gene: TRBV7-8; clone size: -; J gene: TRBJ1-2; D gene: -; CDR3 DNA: TGTGCCAGCACCGGACCTGGGGGCTACACCTTC; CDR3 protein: CASTGPGGYTF
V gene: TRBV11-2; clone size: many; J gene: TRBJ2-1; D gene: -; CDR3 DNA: TGTGCCAGCAGCTTACCCGGGGGATACAATGAGCAGTTCTTC; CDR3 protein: CASSLPGGYNEQFF
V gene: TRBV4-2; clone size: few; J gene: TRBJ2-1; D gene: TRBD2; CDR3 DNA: TGTGCCAGCAGCCAACCTACTGGACTAGCGGGAGGTATCAACGGCAATGAGCAGTTCTTC; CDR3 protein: CASSQPTGLAGGINGNEQFF
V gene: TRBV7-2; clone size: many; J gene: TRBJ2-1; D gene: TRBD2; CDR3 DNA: TGTGCCAGCAGCCCTAGGGTAGCGGGTGACAATGAGCAGTTCTTC; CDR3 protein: CASSPRVAGDNEQFF
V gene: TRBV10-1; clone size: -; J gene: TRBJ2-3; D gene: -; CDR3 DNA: TGCGCCAGCAGTGACTGGTCTCGCACAGATACGCAGTATTTT; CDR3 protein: CASSDWSRTDTQYF
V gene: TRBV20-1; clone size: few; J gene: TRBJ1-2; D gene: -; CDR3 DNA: TGCTTCCCCGGGACATTCTATGGCTACACCTTC; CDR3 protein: CFPGTFYGYTF
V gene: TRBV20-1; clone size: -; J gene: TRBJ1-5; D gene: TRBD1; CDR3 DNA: TGCAGTGCCGGACCGGGACAGGTTTATCAGCCCCAGCATTTT; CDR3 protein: CSAGPGQVYQPQHF
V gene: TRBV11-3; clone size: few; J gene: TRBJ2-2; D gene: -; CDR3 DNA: TGTGCCAGCAAAAACCGGGACAAATACACCGGGGAGCTGTTTTTT; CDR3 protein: CASKNRDKYTGELFF
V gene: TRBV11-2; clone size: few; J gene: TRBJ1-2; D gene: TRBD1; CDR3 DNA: TGTGCCAGCAGCTTCGGAAGGACAGGGCTAACCAATCGGAACTCTAACTATGGCTACACCTTC; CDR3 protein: CASSFGRTGLTNRNSNYGYTF
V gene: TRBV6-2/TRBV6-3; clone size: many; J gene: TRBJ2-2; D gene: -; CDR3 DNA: TGTGCCAGCAGTTCCCGCACCGGGGAGCTGTTTTTT; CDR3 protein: CASSSRTGELFF
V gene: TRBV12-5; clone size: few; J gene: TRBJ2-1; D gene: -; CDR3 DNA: TGTGCTAGTGGTTTCCTAGCGAGGGGTGAGCAGTTCTTC; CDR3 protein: CASGFLARGEQFF
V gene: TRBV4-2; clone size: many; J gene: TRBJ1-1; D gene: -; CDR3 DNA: TGTGCCAGCAGCCGAGGGGGGCAGAACACTGAAGCTTTCTTT; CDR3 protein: CASSRGGQNTEAFF
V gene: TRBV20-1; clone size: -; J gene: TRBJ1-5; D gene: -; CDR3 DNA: TGCAGTGCTAGAGAAGCAGTCAATCAGCCCCAGCATTTT; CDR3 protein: CSAREAVNQPQHF
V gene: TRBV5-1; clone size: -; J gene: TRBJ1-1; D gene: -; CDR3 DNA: TGCGCCAGCAGCCGCGCGCCTCAGGCCAACACTGAAGCTTTCTTT; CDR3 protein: CASSRAPQANTEAFF
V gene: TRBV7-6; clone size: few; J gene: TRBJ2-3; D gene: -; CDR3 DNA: TGTGCCAGCAGCTTAGTGGGTCCCCCAGATACGCAGTATTTT; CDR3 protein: CASSLVGPPDTQYF
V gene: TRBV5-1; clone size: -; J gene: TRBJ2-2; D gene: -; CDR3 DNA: TGCGCCAGCGAAAGGGGCGGCACCGGGGAGCTGTTTTTT; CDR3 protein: CASERGGTGELFF
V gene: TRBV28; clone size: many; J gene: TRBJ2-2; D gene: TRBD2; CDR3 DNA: TGTGCCAGCAGTCCCCTTAGCGGGAGGGCCCCCGGGGAGCTGTTTTTT; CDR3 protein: CASSPLSGRAPGELFF
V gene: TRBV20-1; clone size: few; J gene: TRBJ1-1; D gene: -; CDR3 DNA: TGCAGTGCTCCCGGGTTGGTTAGGAAAACTGAAGCTTTCTTT; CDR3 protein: CSAPGLVRKTEAFF
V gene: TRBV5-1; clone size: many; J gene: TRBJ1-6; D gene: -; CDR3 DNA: TGCGCCAGCAGCTTGGACAGGGCAGATAATTCACCCCTCCACTTT; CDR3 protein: CASSLDRADNSPLHF
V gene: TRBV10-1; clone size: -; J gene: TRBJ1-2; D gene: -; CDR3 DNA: TGCGCCAGCAGTGAAACGGGGATCTATGGCTACACCTTC; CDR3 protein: CASSETGIYGYTF
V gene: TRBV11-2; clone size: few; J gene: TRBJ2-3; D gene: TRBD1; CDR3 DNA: TGTGCCAGCAGCTTTAGTTTGGGACAGGGAGCAGATACGCAGTATTTT; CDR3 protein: CASSFSLGQGADTQYF
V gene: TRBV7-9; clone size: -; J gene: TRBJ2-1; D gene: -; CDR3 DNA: TGTGCCAGCAGCTCCCCATATCGGACTGGGGTGTACAATGAGCAGTTCTTC; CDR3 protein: CASSSPYRTGVYNEQFF
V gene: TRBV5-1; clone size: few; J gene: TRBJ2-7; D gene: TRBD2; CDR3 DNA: TGCGCCAGCAGCGACCCCGGGACTAGAGGCGAGCAGTACTTC; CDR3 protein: CASSDPGTRGEQYF
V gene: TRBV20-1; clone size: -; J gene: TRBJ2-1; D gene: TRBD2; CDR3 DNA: TGCAGTGCTCCCCTGATTAGCGGGAGCTCCTACAATGAGCAGTTCTTC; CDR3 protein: CSAPLISGSSYNEQFF
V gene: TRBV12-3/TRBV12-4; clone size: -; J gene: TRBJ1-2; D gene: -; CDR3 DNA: TGTGCCAGCAGTTTTCGGATAGACCACAACTATGGCTACACCTTC; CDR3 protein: CASSFRIDHNYGYTF
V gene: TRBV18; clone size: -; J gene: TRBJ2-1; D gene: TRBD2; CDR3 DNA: TGTGCCAGCTCACCCTCCCTCCTCGGACTAGGGGACTTC; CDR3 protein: CASSPSLLGLGDF
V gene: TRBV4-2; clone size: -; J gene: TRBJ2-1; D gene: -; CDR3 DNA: TGTGCCAGCAGCCAAGAGCGGCGCGGGATAACGGCTGAGCAGTTCTTC; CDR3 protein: CASSQERRGITAEQFF
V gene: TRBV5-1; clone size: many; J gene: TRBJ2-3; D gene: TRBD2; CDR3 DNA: TGCGCCAGCAGACCCCTAGCGGGTACAGATACGCAGTATTTT; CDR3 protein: CASRPLAGTDTQYF
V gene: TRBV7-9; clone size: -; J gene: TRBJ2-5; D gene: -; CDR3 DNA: TGTGCCAGCAGCCCACAGGGAAGGTGGGAGACCCAGTACTTC; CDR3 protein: CASSPQGRWETQYF
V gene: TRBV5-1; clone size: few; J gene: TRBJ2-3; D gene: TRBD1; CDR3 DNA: TGCGCCAGCAGTTTTGGACAGGGCGGATCTTTGACAGATACGCAGTATTTT; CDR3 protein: CASSFGQGGSLTDTQYF
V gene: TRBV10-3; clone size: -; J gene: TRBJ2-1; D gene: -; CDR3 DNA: TGTGCCACCGCTAGCGCCAATGAGCAGTTCTTC; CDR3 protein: CATASANEQFF
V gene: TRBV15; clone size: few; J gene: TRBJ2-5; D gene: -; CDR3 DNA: TGTGCCACCAGCAGAGAGCGGACCCAAGAGACCCAGTACTTC; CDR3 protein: CATSRERTQETQYF
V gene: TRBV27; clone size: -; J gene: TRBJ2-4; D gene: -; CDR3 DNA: TGTGCCAGCAGTTTGTCGCGAGGCCTAGCTGCCAAAAACATTCAGTACTTC; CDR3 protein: CASSLSRGLAAKNIQYF
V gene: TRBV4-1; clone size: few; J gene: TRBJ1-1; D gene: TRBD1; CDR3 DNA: TGCGCCAGCAGCCAAGAATGGGAACAGGGGGCTTTCTTT; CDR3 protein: CASSQEWEQGAFF